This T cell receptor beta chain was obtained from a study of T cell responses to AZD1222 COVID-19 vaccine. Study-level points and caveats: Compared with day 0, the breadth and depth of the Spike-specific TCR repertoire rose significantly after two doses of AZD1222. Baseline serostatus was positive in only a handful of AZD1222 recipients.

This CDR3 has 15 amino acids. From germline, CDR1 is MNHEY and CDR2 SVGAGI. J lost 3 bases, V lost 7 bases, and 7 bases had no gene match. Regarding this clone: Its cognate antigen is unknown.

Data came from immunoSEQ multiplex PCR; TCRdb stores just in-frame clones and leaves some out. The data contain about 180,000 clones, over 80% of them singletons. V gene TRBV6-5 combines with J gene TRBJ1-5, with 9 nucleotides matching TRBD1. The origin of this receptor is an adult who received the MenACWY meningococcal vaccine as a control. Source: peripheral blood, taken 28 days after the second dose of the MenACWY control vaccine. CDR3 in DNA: TGTGCCAGCACCTTAGGGACAGGGTTCAATCAGCCCCAGCATTTT. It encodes CASTLGTGFNQPQHF.